The T cell receptor (beta chain) under discussion was sequenced for a study of blood T cell repertoires in COVID-19. On the study more broadly: Italy, Spain and the United States were the sources of the convalescent and acute COVID-19 samples.

Profiling relied on immunoSEQ multiplex PCR, and the TCRdb table lists in-frame clones only, not all of them. The table includes about 210,000 clones, less than 90% detected once. The receptor was derived from a man aged 40-55 years with acute or convalescent COVID-19. Sample: peripheral blood.

This CDR3 is CASSHRGVLYEQYF. CDR3 sequence (DNA): TGTGCCAGTAGTCACAGGGGGGTCCTCTACGAGCAGTACTTC. The rearrangement joins TRBV19 to TRBJ2-7; 8 bases fit TRBD1. The V gene end was trimmed by 5 bases and the J gene end by 3 bases; junction bases not matched to a gene: 6. The germline gives CDR1 LNHDA, CDR2 SQIVND (reference sequence). The CDR3 spans 14 residues.